This entry is about one TCR beta chain. Its antigen is unknown. The junction does not match germline at one end; this may be a read error. This specimen belongs to a study of sequential checkpoint blockade in melanoma. Study-wide findings and caveats: For nivolumab-first patients, baseline tumor clonality was associated with response.

Produced via immunoSEQ multiplex PCR; TCRdb's table is partial and in-frame only. The sample lists a few hundred clones, about 25% occurring once. The sample's treatment: randomized to nivolumab then ipilimumab (arm A) or the reverse (arm B). CDR3 size: 14 residues. Germline CDR1 and CDR2: MNHGY and SAAAGT. The rearrangement links TRBV6-8 to TRBJ1-1; D unclear. The source material was tumor tissue (inferred from file names), sampled from a patient given nivolumab and ipilimumab in sequence. This sequence was found in a human donor with melanoma. Here the CDR3 reads CAISGAQEGGEAFF. The CDR3 coding sequence is TGTGCCATCAGTGGAGCCCAAGAGGGTGGTGAAGCTTTCTTT.